This TCR beta chain was profiled in a study of radiation and T cells in renal cell carcinoma. Time point defined: baseline pretreatment blood. Treatment in this sample: 15 Gy SBRT to primary tumor, nephrectomy 4 weeks later. Assay used: immunoSEQ multiplex PCR; TCRdb lists only in-frame clones, some missing. This sample carries 100,000 to 150,000 clones, 80% to 85% of them seen once, and the ten largest clones take approximately 3%. Study-wide points: From baseline, blood top tumor clonotypes peaked at 2 weeks post-radiation.

For this clone: Antigen: not known.

Germline CDR1 reads MNHNS; CDR2 reads SASEGT. The CDR3 totals 11 residues. V shed 6 bases and J shed 8 bases, with 10 bases lying between them. The sequence derives from a woman aged 55-70 years with renal cell carcinoma. Sequencing was performed on blood, taken from a patient whose treatment included radiotherapy and nephrectomy. The chain couples TRBV6-1 to TRBJ1-2, with a tentative D call TRBD1 (5 bases). The CDR3 nucleotides are TGTGCCAGCAGGACAGCGTGGGGCTACACCTTC. It specifies CASRTAWGYTF.